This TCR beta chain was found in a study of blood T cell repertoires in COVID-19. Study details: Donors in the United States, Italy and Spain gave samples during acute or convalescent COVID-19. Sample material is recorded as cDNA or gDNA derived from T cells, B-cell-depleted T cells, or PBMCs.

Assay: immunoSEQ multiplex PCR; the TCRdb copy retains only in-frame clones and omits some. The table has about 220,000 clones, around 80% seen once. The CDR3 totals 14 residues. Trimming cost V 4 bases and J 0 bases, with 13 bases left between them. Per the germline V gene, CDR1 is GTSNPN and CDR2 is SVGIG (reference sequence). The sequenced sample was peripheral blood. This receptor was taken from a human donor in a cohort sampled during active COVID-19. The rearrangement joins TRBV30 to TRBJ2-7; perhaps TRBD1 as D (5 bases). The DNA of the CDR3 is TGTGCCTGGACCCTGGGGCAGACCTCCTACGAGCAGTACTTC. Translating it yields CAWTLGQTSYEQYF.